The 16 T cell receptor beta chains below all came from one sample that was sequenced in a study of blood T cell repertoires in COVID-19. This table comes from immunoSEQ multiplex PCR, and its TCRdb copy is limited to in-frame clones, with some not included. This repertoire shows under 90,000 clones, over 75% found once; its top ten account for 2.5% to 3.5%. Material for sequencing was peripheral blood. The receptor set was obtained from a man between 65 and 79 years old with active or convalescent COVID-19.

The chain couples TRBV6-9 to TRBJ2-7, with 11 bases fitting TRBD1. V dropped 0 bases and J dropped 6; count of bases not matched to a gene: 7. There are 16 residues in the CDR3. Germline CDR1 reads MNHGY; CDR2 reads SVAAGI. CDR3 coding DNA: TGTGCCAGCAGTTATTCGGAGGGACAGGGGGTGGGCGAGCAGTACTTC. This gives the protein CASSYSEGQGVGEQYF.

This clone is large. The chain combines TRBV7-3 with TRBJ1-1; 9 nucleotides agree with TRBD1. Looked up from germline, CDR1 is SGHTA and CDR2 is FQGTGA. CDR3 length: 13 residues. The J segment lost 11 bases and the V segment lost 5 bases, leaving 9 bases of the junction unmatched. The CDR3, as DNA: TGTGCCAGCAGCCCTACAGGGGGCGTGGATGCTTTCTTT. It encodes CASSPTGGVDAFF.

The rearrangement links TRBV19 to TRBJ1-2, with D possibly matching TRBD1 (6 bases). Germline CDR1 LNHDA, CDR2 SQIVND (reference sequence). The CDR3 consists of 15 residues. V gave up 5 bases and J gave up 4 bases, with 17 bases separating them. CDR3 amino acids: CASSATRTEFYGYTF. The CDR3 coding sequence is TGTGCCAGTAGTGCTACGCGGACAGAATTCTATGGCTACACCTTC.

This clone showed up just once. This rearrangement joins TRBV5-1 to TRBJ2-5, with TRBD1 matching 7 bases. V shed 0 bases, J shed 4 bases, and the junction held 9 bases outside the gene matches. Germline loops: CDR1 SGHRS, CDR2 YFSETQ. The CDR3 consists of 16 residues. DNA of the CDR3: TGCGCCAGCAGCTTGGCCCCAAAGGGGGCGGGAGAGACCCAGTACTTC. This gives the protein CASSLAPKGAGETQYF.

The rearrangement joins TRBV7-9 to TRBJ2-1; 9 nucleotides align to TRBD2. The CDR3 spans 14 residues. CDR1 is SEHNR and CDR2 is FQNEAQ in the germline V gene (reference sequence). V was pared by 3 bases and J by 16 bases, with 13 bases of the junction left unmatched. In DNA, the CDR3 is TGTGCCAGCAGCTTTTTCCGGGTAGCGGGGGAAGAATTCTTC. Its protein is CASSFFRVAGEEFF.

The CDR3 region has the DNA TGTGCCAGCAGTGGGTCACAGGGGCACTATAATTCACCCCTCCACTTT. It translates to CASSGSQGHYNSPLHF. The chain carries TRBV25-1 and TRBJ1-6; 7 bases map to TRBD1. The ends lost 4 bases at V and 3 bases at J; junction bases unmatched: 6. Germline loops: CDR1 MGHDK, CDR2 SYGVNS. This CDR3 is built from 16 residues.

The chain links TRBV29-1 to TRBJ1-2; 8 bases agree with TRBD1. The germline CDR1 and CDR2 sequences are SQVTM and ANQGSEA. The CDR3 spans 13 residues. The V and J ends lost 6 bases and 4 bases, in that order; junction bases with no gene match: 7. CDR3: CSVTTTGGYGYTF. DNA for the CDR3: TGCAGCGTGACGACTACAGGGGGCTATGGCTACACCTTC.

The CDR3 here is CASSLTIGTGVTHSYPNYGYTF. The CDR3 nucleotides read TGCGCCAGCAGCTTGACCATCGGGACAGGGGTAACCCACTCCTATCCTAACTATGGCTACACCTTC. The J gene is TRBJ1-2, the V gene TRBV5-1; 10 positions agree with TRBD1. The CDR3 consists of 22 residues. V shed 1 base and J 0 bases; nucleotides not matched to a gene: 21. In germline, CDR1 is SGHRS, CDR2 YFSETQ. The complete variable domain, with remaining parts taken from reference TRBV5-1 and TRBJ1-2, reads KAGVTQTPRYLIKTRGQQVTLSCSPISGHRSVSWYQQTPGQGLQFLFEYFSETQRNKGNFPGRFSGRQFSNSRSEMNVSTLELGDSALYLCASSLTIGTGVTHSYPNYGYTFGSGTRLTVV.

This chain links TRBV7-2 with TRBJ2-5; 12 bases fit TRBD2. V dropped 5 bases and J dropped 2; count of bases not matched to a gene: 3. The CDR3 is 15 amino acids. Germline V gene sequence: CDR1 SGHTA, CDR2 FQGNSA. The CDR3 loop reads CASSPTSGGQETQYF. CDR3 DNA sequence: TGTGCCAGCAGCCCGACTAGCGGGGGACAAGAGACCCAGTACTTC. Drawing the rest from reference TRBV7-2 and TRBJ2-5, the complete variable domain is GAGVSQSPSNKVTEKGKDVELRCDPISGHTALYWYRQSLGQGLEFLIYFQGNSAPDKSGLPSDRFSAERTGGSVSTLTIQRTQQEDSAVYLCASSPTSGGQETQYFGPGTRLLVL.

This clone was seen only once. The chain couples TRBV7-3 to TRBJ2-3; 12 nucleotides match TRBD2. CDR1 SGHTA and CDR2 FQGTGA come from the germline V gene. V lost 5 bases, J lost 6 bases, and 9 bases stayed unmatched. This CDR3 is 16 amino acids long. Here the CDR3 reads CASSTLAGGPPDTQYF. The DNA for the CDR3 is TGTGCCAGCAGCACACTAGCGGGAGGCCCCCCGGATACGCAGTATTTT.

This clone was counted a single time. This chain links TRBV5-1 with TRBJ1-6; TRBD1 matches 8 bases. The ends lost 4 bases at V and 9 bases at J; junction bases unmatched: 15. This CDR3 is built from 17 residues. Germline CDR1 reads SGHRS; CDR2 reads YFSETQ. Here the CDR3 reads CASSPGQGPPISSPLHF. The CDR3 DNA sequence: TGCGCCAGCAGCCCCGGACAGGGTCCCCCTATAAGTTCACCCCTCCACTTT.

Points on this clone: Different DNA sequences within this sample yield the same CDR3. This chain uses TRBV12-5 with TRBJ2-5; the D is unclear. The germline CDR1 and CDR2 sequences are LGHNT and FRNRAP. The length of the CDR3 is 11 residues. Trimming left V 6 bases short and J 3 bases short, with 5 bases between. CDR3 amino acids: CASGLEETQYF. The DNA for the CDR3 is TGTGCTAGTGGCCTAGAAGAGACCCAGTACTTC. Full variable domain (missing parts from reference TRBV12-5 and TRBJ2-5): DARVTQTPRHKVTEMGQEVTMRCQPILGHNTVFWYRQTMMQGLELLAYFRNRAPLDDSGMPKDRFSAEMPDATLATLKIQPSEPRDSAVYFCASGLEETQYFGPGTRLLVL.

V usage is TRBV7-8 and J usage is TRBJ2-3, with 9 positions matching TRBD2. The CDR3 is made up of 16 amino acids. After removal of 7 bases from V and 0 bases from J, the junction contained 8 bases not matched to a gene. The V gene's germline CDR1 is SGHVS and CDR2 FQNEAQ. The CDR3 loop reads CASTLGLARSTDTQYF. CDR3 coding DNA: TGTGCCAGCACCCTAGGACTAGCGAGAAGCACAGATACGCAGTATTTT. Based on the CDR3 plus reference TRBV7-8 and TRBJ2-3, the full variable domain is GAGVSQSPRYKVAKRGQDVALRCDPISGHVSLFWYQQALGQGPEFLTYFQNEAQLDKSGLPSDRFFAERPEGSVSTLKIQRTQQEDSAVYLCASTLGLARSTDTQYFGPGTRLTVL.

The genes are TRBV3-1 (or the pseudogene TRBV3-2) and TRBJ2-7; TRBD2 agrees at 8 bases. Germline lookup yields CDR1 LGHDT and CDR2 YNNKEL (reference sequence). Trimming at V came to 1 base and at J to 2 bases, leaving 4 bases not matched to a gene. The CDR3 runs 15 residues. Here the CDR3 DNA reads TGTGCCAGCAGCCAAGGGAATAGCGGGACCTACGAGCAGTACTTC. Protein sequence: CASSQGNSGTYEQYF.

The rearrangement joins TRBV5-1 to TRBJ2-7, with TRBD1 as a possible D gene (5 bases). Germline loops: CDR1 SGHRS, CDR2 YFSETQ. Between the trimmed V and J ends, which lost 0 bases and 7 bases, there was a span of 14 bases. The CDR3 contains 14 residues. The CDR3 bases are TGCGCCAGCAGCTTGGCGACAGCTGTGGGTGAGCAGTACTTC. Amino acids: CASSLATAVGEQYF.

V gene TRBV5-1 combines with J gene TRBJ1-2; 9 bases are shared with TRBD1. After removal of 4 bases from V and 7 bases from J, the junction contained 11 bases not matched to a gene. Germline-derived CDR1 and CDR2 are SGHRS and YFSETQ. This CDR3 contains 15 residues. Here the CDR3 reads CASSVTGTGIIGYTF. The CDR3 DNA follows: TGCGCCAGCAGCGTAACCGGGACAGGGATTATTGGCTACACCTTC.